A selection of T cell receptor beta chains follows, all from one sample in a study of blood T cell repertoires in COVID-19. Clones were sequenced by immunoSEQ multiplex PCR, and TCRdb holds only the in-frame ones, with some missing. Of around 290,000 clones in the sample, over 75% are singletons; the top ten hold more than 0.95%. The sample was PBMCs or T cells enriched from blood (not recorded which). These receptors originate from a woman aged 25 to 39 who had recovered from COVID-19. Both conserved end residues are part of each CDR3. A D gene is named only where the DNA matches it firmly. Some rows mark clone size as missing; the rest say once, few, many or name a class of expanded clone.

size: -; D: TRBD1; J: TRBJ1-1; V: TRBV7-9; CDR3: CASRQQGDTEAFF; DNA: TGTGCCAGCAGACAACAGGGGGACACTGAAGCTTTCTTT
size: -; D: -; J: TRBJ2-3; V: TRBV4-1; CDR3: CASSQGTQTSTDTQYF; DNA: TGCGCCAGCAGCCAAGGGACTCAAACTAGCACAGATACGCAGTATTTT
size: -; D: -; J: TRBJ1-2; V: TRBV11-2; CDR3: CASSLYLRYGYTF; DNA: TGTGCCAGCAGCTTATATTTGCGCTATGGCTACACCTTC
size: -; D: -; J: TRBJ2-2; V: TRBV9; CDR3: CASSVYNLRTGELFF; DNA: TGTGCCAGCAGCGTTTATAACCTGAGGACCGGGGAGCTGTTTTTT
size: -; D: TRBD2; J: TRBJ2-7; V: TRBV6-5; CDR3: CASSQSRGGPIEQYF; DNA: TGTGCCAGCTCACAAAGTCGGGGAGGGCCGATCGAGCAGTACTTC
size: -; D: TRBD1; J: TRBJ2-7; V: TRBV24-1; CDR3: CATSERSGQGYEQYF; DNA: TGTGCCACCAGTGAGAGGTCAGGACAGGGATACGAGCAGTACTTC
size: -; D: TRBD2; J: TRBJ2-7; V: TRBV2; CDR3: CASSDGTSGWKYF; DNA: TGTGCCAGCAGTGACGGGACTAGCGGATGGAAGTACTTC
size: -; D: TRBD1; J: TRBJ1-4; V: TRBV6-5; CDR3: CASSLTGGAGEKLFF; DNA: TGTGCCAGCAGTCTTACAGGGGGTGCAGGCGAAAAACTGTTTTTT
size: -; D: TRBD1; J: TRBJ2-1; V: TRBV28; CDR3: CASSFNALGQPSSYNEQFF; DNA: TGTGCCAGCAGTTTTAACGCTTTGGGACAGCCAAGCTCCTACAATGAGCAGTTCTTC
size: -; D: TRBD1; J: TRBJ2-7; V: TRBV6-5; CDR3: CASEQGAYEQYF; DNA: TGTGCCAGCGAACAGGGGGCCTACGAGCAGTACTTC
size: -; D: TRBD1; J: TRBJ1-2; V: TRBV14; CDR3: CASSLTGGSGYTF; DNA: TGTGCCAGCAGCCTAACAGGGGGATCTGGCTACACCTTC
size: -; D: TRBD1; J: TRBJ2-1; V: TRBV19; CDR3: CASSIQGDPNNEQFF; DNA: TGTGCCAGTAGTATACAGGGGGACCCCAACAATGAGCAGTTCTTC
size: many; D: -; J: TRBJ1-5; V: TRBV7-9; CDR3: CASSQDSPSNQPQHF; DNA: TGTGCCAGCAGCCAGGACAGCCCTAGCAATCAGCCCCAGCATTTT
size: -; D: -; J: TRBJ1-2; V: TRBV5-4; CDR3: CASSLVGTEDSYGYTF; DNA: TGTGCCAGCAGCTTGGTGGGGACGGAGGACAGCTATGGCTACACCTTC
size: -; D: TRBD2; J: TRBJ2-2; V: TRBV4-2; CDR3: CASSPKPGLAGGPSTGELFF; DNA: TGTGCCAGCAGCCCGAAACCGGGACTAGCGGGAGGGCCCAGCACCGGGGAGCTGTTTTTT
size: few; D: -; J: TRBJ1-2; V: TRBV7-9; CDR3: CASSFGGRDGYTF; DNA: TGTGCCAGCAGCTTCGGCGGGCGGGATGGCTACACCTTC
size: -; D: -; J: TRBJ2-5; V: TRBV5-4; CDR3: CASSLGTGRQETQYF; DNA: TGTGCCAGCAGCTTGGGTACAGGACGCCAAGAGACCCAGTACTTC